A single sample gave rise to the 30 T cell receptor beta chains below, sequenced in a study of sequential checkpoint blockade in melanoma. Clones were read by immunoSEQ multiplex PCR, and TCRdb kept only the in-frame ones, dropping some. The table includes about 28,000 clones, about 88% detected once. Stated treatment: randomized to nivolumab then ipilimumab (arm A) or the reverse (arm B). Material: CD8+ T cells sorted from blood (inferred from file names), obtained from a patient given nivolumab and ipilimumab in sequence. The origin of the receptors is a human donor with melanoma.

The chain employs TRBV27 and TRBJ2-1; possibly TRBD2 for D (5 bases). This CDR3 is built from 16 residues. Germline CDR1 reads MNHEY; CDR2 reads SMNVEV (reference sequence). V was pared by 5 bases and J by 0 bases, with 14 bases between. CDR3 coding DNA: TGTGCCAGCAGTCTACTAGTCGGTTACTCCTACAATGAGCAGTTCTTC. This codes for CASSLLVGYSYNEQFF.

This chain uses TRBV28 with TRBJ1-4, with 9 positions matching TRBD1. From germline, CDR1 is MDHEN and CDR2 SYDVKM. With 3 bases clipped from V and 4 bases from J, the junction kept 0 bases outside the gene matches. This CDR3 is 14 amino acids long. The CDR3 protein is CASSLDRGNEKLFF. The CDR3 DNA reads TGTGCCAGCAGTTTGGACAGGGGTAATGAAAAACTGTTTTTT.

The chain combines TRBV10-3 with TRBJ2-2; D is unclear. V was shortened by 0 bases and J by 5 bases, with 10 bases between the two germline ends. The CDR3 is 15 amino acids. In germline, CDR1 is ENHRY, CDR2 SYGVKD. The CDR3 is CAISESATETGELFF. The CDR3 DNA is TGTGCCATCAGTGAGTCCGCAACTGAAACCGGGGAGCTGTTTTTT.

J is TRBJ1-5 and V is TRBV15; 8 bases match TRBD1. Germline V lookup: CDR1 LNHNV, CDR2 YYDKDF (reference sequence). The CDR3 is 16 amino acids. Trimming cost V 5 bases and J 0 bases; bases outside gene matches: 6. CDR3: CATSVMGQVSNQPQHF. The DNA of the CDR3 is TGTGCCACCAGCGTAATGGGACAGGTTAGCAATCAGCCCCAGCATTTT.

This sequence joins TRBV5-6 and TRBJ1-4; D unresolved. Germline V gives CDR1 SGHDT, CDR2 YYEEEE. V lost 4 bases and J 0 bases, leaving 7 bases between the germline ends. The CDR3 has 14 amino acids. CDR3 DNA sequence: TGTGCCAGCAGCGTCGTTGCAACTAATGAAAAACTGTTTTTT. Amino acids: CASSVVATNEKLFF. Drawing the rest from reference TRBV5-6 and TRBJ1-4, the complete variable domain is DAGVTQSPTHLIKTRGQQVTLRCSPKSGHDTVSWYQQALGQGPQFIFQYYEEEERQRGNFPDRFSGHQFPNYSSELNVNALLLGDSALYLCASSVVATNEKLFFGSGTQLSVL.

V gene TRBV2 combines with J gene TRBJ2-7; 9 nucleotides match TRBD2. The J segment lost 2 bases and the V segment lost 6 bases, leaving 2 bases of the junction unmatched. Germline CDR1 SNHLY, CDR2 FYNNEI. This CDR3 region has 13 residues. The CDR3 DNA is TGTGCCAGCAGCCAGCGGGGGGCCTACGAGCAGTACGTC. This gives the protein CASSQRGAYEQYV.

There are a few counts of this clone. The J gene is TRBJ2-7, the V gene TRBV19; the D is unclear. The CDR3 is made up of 12 amino acids. The V end lost 6 bases, the J end lost 2 bases, and 8 bases lay between the germline ends. CDR1 is LNHDA, CDR2 SQIVND, per germline (reference sequence). The CDR3 here is CASSETAYEQYF. In nucleotides, the CDR3 is TGTGCCAGTAGCGAGACTGCCTACGAGCAGTACTTC.

The chain uses TRBV6-1 and TRBJ1-3; maybe TRBD1 (5 bases). Germline assignment: CDR1 MNHNS and CDR2 SASEGT. V gave up 8 bases and J gave up 2 bases, with 16 bases separating them. This CDR3 contains 15 residues. CDR3 protein: CASSDRDFTGNTIYF. In nucleotides, the CDR3 is TGTGCCAGCTCGGACCGGGACTTTACTGGAAACACCATATATTTT.

The genes are TRBV7-9 and TRBJ2-5, with D unclear. V was clipped by 4 bases and J by 2 bases, with 2 bases between them. The CDR3 spans 11 residues. Germline CDR1 is SEHNR and CDR2 is FQNEAQ (reference sequence). The CDR3 sequence: CASSSQETQYF. Written as DNA, the CDR3 is TGTGCCAGCAGCTCTCAAGAGACCCAGTACTTC.

This clone was picked up a small number of times. The genes are TRBV9 and TRBJ2-7; 9 bases are shared with TRBD1. Germline loops: CDR1 SGDLS, CDR2 YYNGEE. The CDR3 is 15 amino acids. Trimming at V came to 0 bases and at J to 3 bases, leaving 4 bases not matched to a gene. CDR3 in amino acids: CASSVGQGEIYEQYF. The CDR3, as DNA: TGTGCCAGCAGCGTAGGACAGGGGGAAATCTACGAGCAGTACTTC.

The chain links TRBV7-9 to TRBJ1-2; perhaps TRBD1 as D (5 bases). The CDR3 length is 14 residues. CDR1 is SEHNR, CDR2 FQNEAQ, per germline (reference sequence). V gave up 5 bases and J gave up 8 bases, with 18 bases separating them. This CDR3 is CASSHYRGTEGYTF. CDR3 DNA: TGTGCCAGCAGCCATTATCGGGGGACGGAAGGCTACACCTTC.

This clone was counted a single time. The V call is TRBV6-6, the J call TRBJ2-7; the D gene is possibly TRBD1 (5 bases). Trimming cost V 0 bases and J 11 bases, with 11 bases left between them. Germline CDR1 reads MNHNY; CDR2 reads SVGAGI (reference sequence). The CDR3 has 12 residues. The CDR3 spells CASSYSGTGKYF. DNA for the CDR3: TGTGCCAGCAGTTACTCGGGTACAGGAAAGTACTTC.

The chain couples TRBV6-1 to TRBJ1-6; 7 nucleotides agree with TRBD1. Germline V gene sequence: CDR1 MNHNS, CDR2 SASEGT. There are 12 residues in the CDR3. The J segment lost 12 bases and the V segment lost 10 bases, leaving 9 bases of the junction unmatched. For the CDR3, the DNA is TGTGCCACGAGACAGGGTCTCCGACCCCTCCACTTT. Encoded protein: CATRQGLRPLHF.

This chain uses TRBV11-1 with TRBJ2-5; TRBD2 matches 10 bases. V lost 5 bases to trimming and J lost 5 bases; unmatched junction nucleotides: 20. The V gene's germline CDR1 is SGHAT and CDR2 FQDESV (reference sequence). The CDR3 loop spans 19 amino acids. CDR3 residues: CASSHPSWTSGFWGETQYF. The CDR3 DNA reads TGTGCCAGCAGCCATCCATCCTGGACTAGCGGTTTTTGGGGGGAGACCCAGTACTTC.

The chain uses TRBV2 and TRBJ1-2; no reliable D call. V was shortened by 7 bases and J by 8 bases, with 17 bases between the two germline ends. The CDR3 consists of 13 residues. Germline V gene lookup returns CDR1 SNHLY and CDR2 FYNNEI. CDR3 in amino acids: CASIPDPGGGYTF. CDR3 coding DNA: TGTGCCAGCATTCCCGACCCTGGAGGAGGCTACACCTTC. Supplemented by reference TRBV2 and TRBJ1-2, the full variable domain reads EPEVTQTPSHQVTQMGQEVILRCVPISNHLYFYWYRQILGQKVEFLVSFYNNEISEKSEIFDDQFSVERPDGSNFTLKIRSTKLEDSAMYFCASIPDPGGGYTFGSGTRLTVV.

The chain has TRBV4-3 and TRBJ1-1, with 7 bases matching TRBD1. The germline V gene encodes CDR1 LGHNA and CDR2 YSLEER. The CDR3 covers 14 residues. Trimming removed 4 bases from V and 8 bases from J; junction bases left unmatched: 10. CDR3 bases: TGCGCCAGCAGCCGTATTGGACAGGCCCTAGAAGCTTTCTTT. It yields the protein CASSRIGQALEAFF.

The V call is TRBV13, the J call TRBJ2-2, with TRBD2 matching over 10 bases. The CDR3 is 16 residues long. Trimming took 4 bases from V and 2 from J; bases not matched to a gene: 4. Per germline, CDR1 PRHDT and CDR2 FYEKMQ (reference sequence). The CDR3 loop reads CASSSGLADNTGELFF. CDR3 DNA sequence: TGTGCCAGCAGCTCAGGACTAGCGGACAACACCGGGGAGCTGTTTTTT.

V and J are TRBV5-4 and TRBJ2-7; 7 bases map to TRBD2. CDR1 is SGHNT, CDR2 YYREEE, per germline (reference sequence). This CDR3 is built from 16 residues. Losses at the gene ends were 0 bases for V and 5 bases for J; bases not matched to a gene: 11. The CDR3 protein is CASSLEIAGPHNEQYF. The DNA of the CDR3 is TGTGCCAGCAGCTTGGAAATAGCGGGCCCTCACAACGAGCAGTACTTC.

V usage is TRBV6-5 and J usage is TRBJ2-2; D remains unclear. The germline V and J ends were trimmed by 2 bases and 5 bases, with 3 bases remaining between them. Germline lookup yields CDR1 MNHEY and CDR2 SVGAGI. The CDR3 is made up of 12 amino acids. The CDR3 spells CASSYATGELFF. CDR3 nucleotides: TGTGCCAGCAGTTACGCGACCGGGGAGCTGTTTTTT.

This chain connects TRBV7-3 to TRBJ2-1; D may be TRBD1 (6 bases). The CDR3 loop spans 14 amino acids. Germline V gene lookup returns CDR1 SGHTA and CDR2 FQGTGA. V was clipped by 2 bases and J by 5 bases, with 10 bases between them. CDR3 residues: CASSLSQGDNEQFF. In DNA form, the CDR3 reads TGTGCCAGCAGCTTATCACAGGGAGACAATGAGCAGTTCTTC.

The rearrangement joins TRBV4-3 to TRBJ1-1; D perhaps matches TRBD1 (5 bases). The CDR3 loop spans 14 amino acids. V was pared by 1 base and J by 4 bases, with 10 bases between. CDR1 is LGHNA, CDR2 YSLEER, per germline. Written as DNA, the CDR3 is TGCGCCAGCAGCCAAGTAGGGGTACGCACTGAAGCTTTCTTT. Translating it yields CASSQVGVRTEAFF.

A note on this clone: Germline is not matched at one junction end, which may reflect a read error. The sample holds other DNA sequences that translate to the same CDR3. V and J are TRBV19 and TRBJ1-5; a possible D gene is TRBD1 (5 bases). The CDR3 is 14 amino acids. Germline CDR1 and CDR2: LNHDA and SQIVND (reference sequence). The CDR3 sequence: CASRTVFSNQPQHF. As DNA, the CDR3 is TGTGCCAGTAGGACAGTTTTTAGCAATCAGCCCCAGCATTTC.

This clone was recorded once. The V gene is TRBV6-5, the J gene TRBJ2-4; TRBD1 aligns across 8 bases. V dropped 6 bases and J dropped 5; count of bases not matched to a gene: 9. The CDR3 extends over 15 amino acids. CDR1 is MNHEY and CDR2 is SVGAGI in the germline V gene. This chain's CDR3 is CASSSDREEENIQYF. Here the CDR3 DNA reads TGTGCCAGCAGCTCGGACAGGGAAGAGGAAAACATTCAGTACTTC.

The J gene is TRBJ2-2, the V gene TRBV7-9, with TRBD2 matching over 11 bases. The J segment lost 5 bases and the V segment lost 11 bases, leaving 7 bases of the junction unmatched. Germline assignment: CDR1 SEHNR and CDR2 FQNEAQ (reference sequence). The CDR3 has 14 residues. CDR3 residues: CACRLAGLTGELFF. The CDR3 DNA reads TGTGCCTGCCGACTAGCGGGACTTACCGGGGAGCTGTTTTTT.

The chain carries TRBV2 and TRBJ2-3; the D gene is possibly TRBD2 (6 bases). The germline V and J ends were trimmed by 8 bases and 0 bases, with 15 bases remaining between them. The germline V gene encodes CDR1 SNHLY and CDR2 FYNNEI. The CDR3 loop spans 15 amino acids. CDR3 in DNA: TGTGCCAGCCAGAAATTCGGGGGAAGCACAGATACGCAGTATTTT. It codes for CASQKFGGSTDTQYF.

This sequence joins TRBV5-8 and TRBJ2-3, with 10 bases matching TRBD1. Germline V gene sequence: CDR1 SGHTS, CDR2 YDEGEE. CDR3 length equals 14 residues. Trimming took 3 bases from V and 6 from J; bases not matched to a gene: 4. The CDR3 sequence is CASSWTGGRDTQYF. The CDR3 region has the DNA TGTGCCAGCAGCTGGACAGGGGGGAGGGATACGCAGTATTTT.

This chain joins TRBV27 and TRBJ2-7, with 10 bases matching TRBD1. This CDR3 contains 16 residues. The germline CDR1 and CDR2 sequences are MNHEY and SMNVEV (reference sequence). J was trimmed by 2 bases and V by 3 bases; bases with no gene match: 7. The CDR3 sequence: CASSLSRDRGTYEQYF. The CDR3 DNA is TGTGCCAGCAGTTTGTCTCGGGACAGGGGAACCTACGAGCAGTACTTC.

Here the CDR3 DNA reads TGTGCCAGCAGCTATACTAGCGGGAAAACAGATACGCAGTATTTT. Amino acids: CASSYTSGKTDTQYF. This sequence joins TRBV7-8 and TRBJ2-3; TRBD2 agrees at 10 bases. CDR3 size: 15 residues. Germline V lookup: CDR1 SGHVS, CDR2 FQNEAQ. After removal of 4 bases from V and 3 bases from J, the junction contained 4 bases not matched to a gene.

The chain employs TRBV6-5 and TRBJ2-2, with D perhaps matching TRBD1 (6 bases). The CDR3 contains 15 residues. Germline CDR1 is MNHEY and CDR2 is SVGAGI. Trimming removed 2 bases from V and 4 bases from J, with 11 bases in between. The CDR3 protein is CASSYTRGGTGELFF. The CDR3 DNA sequence: TGTGCCAGCAGTTACACCAGGGGTGGCACCGGGGAGCTGTTTTTT.

This chain uses TRBV28 with TRBJ1-1, with 7 bases aligning to TRBD1. The germline gives CDR1 MDHEN, CDR2 SYDVKM. This CDR3 is 20 amino acids long. J lost 0 bases, V lost 7 bases, and 23 bases had no gene match. This chain's CDR3 is CASTIRDSPNLGLMNTEAFF. The CDR3 DNA reads TGTGCCAGCACTATCCGGGACAGTCCAAATCTAGGCCTGATGAACACTGAAGCTTTCTTT.